The 10 T cell receptor beta chains listed next were all sequenced from one sample in a study of blood T cell repertoires in COVID-19. This table comes from immunoSEQ multiplex PCR, and its TCRdb copy is limited to in-frame clones, with some not included. Among hundreds of thousands of clones listed, less than 90% were seen once. Sequencing input: peripheral blood. Receptors were obtained from a woman aged 80 or older with active or convalescent COVID-19.

The chain combines TRBV30 with TRBJ2-7, with a tentative D call TRBD2 (5 bases). Germline V gene lookup returns CDR1 GTSNPN and CDR2 SVGIG (reference sequence). V gave up 1 base and J gave up 4 bases, with 14 bases separating them. The CDR3 length is 14 residues. CDR3 bases: TGTGCCTGGAGTGCGGTTGGACTCCTATACGAGCAGTACTTC. It translates to CAWSAVGLLYEQYF.

This clone was observed a few times. This chain joins TRBV5-4 and TRBJ1-1; TRBD1 matches 11 bases. CDR1 and CDR2 from the germline V gene are SGHNT and YYREEE (reference sequence). This CDR3 has 15 residues. The V and J ends lost 4 bases and 11 bases, in that order; junction bases with no gene match: 13. Here the CDR3 reads CASSLPGQGASWAFF. The CDR3 DNA reads TGTGCCAGCAGCCTACCCGGACAGGGGGCGAGTTGGGCTTTCTTT. The full variable domain, completed using reference TRBV5-4 and TRBJ1-1, is ETGVTQSPTHLIKTRGQQVTLRCSSQSGHNTVSWYQQALGQGPQFIFQYYREEENGRGNFPPRFSGLQFPNYSSELNVNALELDDSALYLCASSLPGQGASWAFFGQGTRLTVV.

This chain joins TRBV27 and TRBJ2-5, with 7 bases that match TRBD2. The germline V gene encodes CDR1 MNHEY and CDR2 SMNVEV (reference sequence). The CDR3 contains 14 residues. V gave up 4 bases and J gave up 5 bases; unmatched junction bases: 7. The CDR3 spells CASSSRYGGETQYF. CDR3 nucleotide sequence: TGTGCCAGCAGTTCTCGTTACGGGGGGGAGACCCAGTACTTC.

The chain recombines TRBV7-6 with TRBJ2-6, with a weak D call TRBD1 (5 bases). V shed 5 bases and J shed 0 bases, with 14 bases lying between them. The germline gives CDR1 SGHVS, CDR2 FNYEAQ. This CDR3 has 17 amino acids. The CDR3 loop is CASSPGHGRSGANVLTF. CDR3 DNA: TGTGCCAGCAGCCCAGGACACGGACGCTCTGGGGCCAACGTCCTGACTTTC.

This clone was detected only a few times. The chain is built from TRBV11-2 and TRBJ1-5, with no clear D. Trimming cost V 1 base and J 1 base, with 8 bases left between them. Germline V CDR1 and CDR2: SGHAT, FQNNGV. This CDR3 spans 15 amino acids. CDR3 bases: TGTGCCAGCAGCTTAGGGGCCCGAAGCAATCAGCCCCAGCATTTT. Translation gives CASSLGARSNQPQHF.

V usage is TRBV30 and J usage is TRBJ1-6; tentative D call: TRBD1 (5 bases). The V end was cut by 2 bases, the J end by 14 bases, with 13 bases between. This CDR3 region has 12 residues. Germline CDR1 reads GTSNPN; CDR2 reads SVGIG (reference sequence). The CDR3 loop is CAWSPGYKALHF. The CDR3 DNA reads TGTGCCTGGAGTCCAGGGTATAAGGCCCTCCACTTT.

The chain carries TRBV28 and TRBJ2-7; 9 bases align to TRBD1. Germline CDR1 MDHEN, CDR2 SYDVKM. V was clipped by 5 bases and J by 2 bases; unmatched bases: 1. This CDR3 has 13 amino acids. Here the CDR3 reads CASSGTGPYEQYF. DNA of the CDR3: TGTGCCAGCAGTGGGACAGGGCCCTACGAGCAGTACTTC.

The chain carries TRBV2 and TRBJ1-1, with a weak D call TRBD1 (5 bases). Trimming stripped 6 bases from V and 0 bases from J, with 11 bases between. The CDR3 length is 14 residues. The germline CDR1 and CDR2 sequences are SNHLY and FYNNEI. CDR3 in DNA: TGTGCCAGCAGGTGGAGGGGCATGAACACTGAAGCTTTCTTT. It yields the protein CASRWRGMNTEAFF.

Written as DNA, the CDR3 is TGTGCCAGCAGTTGGGACAGGTTGGGGGAGCAGTACTTC. This codes for CASSWDRLGEQYF. The genes are TRBV5-4 and TRBJ2-7; 8 bases agree with TRBD1. In germline, CDR1 is SGHNT, CDR2 YYREEE (reference sequence). The CDR3 is 13 amino acids. The V gene end was trimmed by 5 bases and the J gene end by 7 bases; junction bases not matched to a gene: 8.

Comments on this clone: It may be a read error: a sequence one base away is much more abundant. The chain joins TRBV11-2 to TRBJ2-3; no reliable D call. The CDR3 is 12 amino acids. V lost 5 bases and J lost 2, with 5 bases in between. Germline V gene sequence: CDR1 SGHAT, CDR2 FQNNGV. CDR3 DNA: TGTGCCAGCAGCCCGGTCACAGATACGCAGTATTTT. Amino acids: CASSPVTDTQYF.